This T cell receptor (beta chain) emerged from a study of T-cell reconstitution after alpha-beta-depleted transplantation in children (dated by TCRdb to between 2015 and 2016). With regard to the full study: Using TCR repertoire profiling, the study quantitatively followed how T-cell immune reconstitution unfolded in children after TCRalphabeta/CD19-depleted allogeneic hematopoietic cell transplantation.

Trimmed from V: 6 bases; trimmed from J: 9 bases; junction bases lacking a gene match: 11. From the germline V gene (reference sequence), CDR1 is DFQATT and CDR2 is SNEGSKA. Counted from cysteine to phenylalanine, this CDR3 has 14 amino acids. Only the CDR3 DNA stays, 42 bases, in frame from base 1. This clonotype has a count of ten or more. This receptor's antigen is unknown. No much larger clone exists at a distance of one base, and base qualities are not known. Libraries were made using PCR. This sample was sequenced with an Illumina HiSeq 2500. Molecular barcoding was employed in the preparation of TCR libraries, with unique molecular identifiers being used to normalize TCRbeta repertoire quantification. Using fastp at Q25 and MiXCR, TCRdb reprocessed the public reads and kept productive beta chains. CDR3 protein duplicates are merged, each entry listing the most common genes and DNA. This sample comprises 190,000 or so distinct CDR3 sequences, approximately 6.8% of them detected only once. 3% to 3.5% of the sample rests with the top ten.

Material: PBMCs from the stem cell graft donor, obtained from the stem cell graft. Recombination linked TRBV20-1 to TRBJ2-1; the junction holds 10 bases that match TRBD2. This TCR was sampled from a human donor who donated a stem cell graft to a child with Wiskott-Aldrich syndrome. The nucleotide sequence is given as TGCAGTGCGTTAGCGGGAGGACCTTTGGGTGAGCAGTTCTTC. It encodes CSALAGGPLGEQFF.